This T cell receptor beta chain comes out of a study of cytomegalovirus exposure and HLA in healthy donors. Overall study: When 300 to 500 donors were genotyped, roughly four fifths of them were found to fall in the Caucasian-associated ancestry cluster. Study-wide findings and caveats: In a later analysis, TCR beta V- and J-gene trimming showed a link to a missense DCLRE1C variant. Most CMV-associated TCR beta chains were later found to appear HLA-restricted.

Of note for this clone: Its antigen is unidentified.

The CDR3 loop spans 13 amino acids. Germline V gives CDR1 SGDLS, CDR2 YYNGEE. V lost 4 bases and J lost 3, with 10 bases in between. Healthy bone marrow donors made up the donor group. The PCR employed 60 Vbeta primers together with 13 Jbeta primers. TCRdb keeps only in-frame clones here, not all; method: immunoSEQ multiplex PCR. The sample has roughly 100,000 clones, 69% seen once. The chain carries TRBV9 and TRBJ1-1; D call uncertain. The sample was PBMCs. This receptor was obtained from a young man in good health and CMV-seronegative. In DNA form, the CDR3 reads TGTGCCAGCAGCCAAGGAGGGTACACTGAAGCTTTCTTT. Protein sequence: CASSQGGYTEAFF.